These T cell receptor beta chains were read from a single sample in a study of blood T cell repertoires in COVID-19. Data came from immunoSEQ multiplex PCR; TCRdb stores just in-frame clones and leaves some out. The profile shows 400,000 to 550,000 clones, around 89% of them singletons. The material sequenced was peripheral blood. These receptors all stem from a woman under 40 with acute or convalescent COVID-19. Each CDR3 is given with its conserved first and last residue.

V: TRBV4-1; length: 15; J: TRBJ2-7; CDR3: CASSLTTGSSYEQYF
V: TRBV5-1; length: 14; J: TRBJ2-2; CDR3: CASSGGVDTGELFF
V: TRBV7-3; length: 13; J: TRBJ2-7; CDR3: CASSANQGNEQYF
V: TRBV3-1/TRBV3-2; length: 13; J: TRBJ1-6; CDR3: CASSQEGRSPLHF
V: TRBV30; length: 12; J: TRBJ2-7; CDR3: CAWSTGTYEQYF
V: TRBV11-2; length: 15; J: TRBJ1-6; CDR3: CASSLTRSYNSPLHF
V: TRBV7-8; length: 17; J: TRBJ2-2; CDR3: CASSSNTGGAGTGELFF
V: TRBV28; length: 15; J: TRBJ2-7; CDR3: CASSLTLLADYEQYF
V: TRBV2; length: 15; J: TRBJ2-7; CDR3: CASTGQAYRSYEQYF
V: TRBV2; length: 14; J: TRBJ2-1; CDR3: CASRARGGHNEQFF
V: TRBV6-5; length: 14; J: TRBJ2-7; CDR3: CASSPLQVSYEQYF
V: TRBV6-5; length: 15; J: TRBJ2-7; CDR3: CASLPGTLRTYEQYF
V: TRBV2; length: 13; J: TRBJ1-5; CDR3: CASSGDRHQPQHF
V: TRBV7-2; length: 15; J: TRBJ1-1; CDR3: CASSLGTGANTEAFF
V: TRBV6-1; length: 14; J: TRBJ1-2; CDR3: CASSEAYGNYGYTF
V: TRBV28; length: 14; J: TRBJ2-4; CDR3: CASSLAGAGNIQYF
V: TRBV29-1; length: 15; J: TRBJ2-3; CDR3: CSGRGPGKATDTQYF
V: TRBV19; length: 15; J: TRBJ1-1; CDR3: CASSGPPGVNTEAFF
V: TRBV3-1/TRBV3-2; length: 16; J: TRBJ2-3; CDR3: CASSKRTSGYTDTQYF
V: TRBV14; length: 21; J: TRBJ2-5; CDR3: CASSQEVQDSPPRNDQETQYF
V: TRBV20-1; length: 12; J: TRBJ2-3; CDR3: CSASSVTDTQYF
V: TRBV12-5; length: 14; J: TRBJ2-3; CDR3: CASGLPGGPDTQYF
V: TRBV4-1; length: 15; J: TRBJ1-1; CDR3: CASSQGPGENTEAFF
V: TRBV2; length: 14; J: TRBJ2-1; CDR3: CASNPGVSYNEQFF
V: TRBV20-1; length: 13; J: TRBJ2-7; CDR3: CSASRGVSYEQYF
V: TRBV6-5; length: 16; J: TRBJ2-3; CDR3: CASSYQAGGRTDTQYF
V: TRBV7-9; length: 17; J: TRBJ2-1; CDR3: CASSSRTGSSSYNEQFF
V: TRBV27; length: 13; J: TRBJ1-2; CDR3: CASSLRRNYGYTF
V: TRBV11-2; length: 14; J: TRBJ2-7; CDR3: CASSSTRGTYEQYF
V: TRBV10-1; length: 16; J: TRBJ2-3; CDR3: CASSDVSSGNTDTQYF
V: TRBV5-6; length: 15; J: TRBJ2-5; CDR3: CASSLGPGLQETQYF
V: TRBV9; length: 14; J: TRBJ2-7; CDR3: CASSVLPGLDEQYF
V: TRBV5-1; length: 13; J: TRBJ1-2; CDR3: CASSQGSGYGYTF
V: TRBV6-5; length: 10; J: TRBJ2-1; CDR3: CATGEGEQFF
V: TRBV5-1; length: 14; J: TRBJ1-4; CDR3: CASSLGLGDEKLFF
V: TRBV6-6; length: 13; J: TRBJ1-3; CDR3: CASSQTRGNTIYF
V: TRBV10-1; length: 15; J: TRBJ2-1; CDR3: CASSDNGQRYNEQFF
V: TRBV2; length: 14; J: TRBJ2-3; CDR3: CASSGKRSTDTQYF
V: TRBV9; length: 15; J: TRBJ1-2; CDR3: CASSVGQGRRFGYTF
V: TRBV9; length: 14; J: TRBJ1-5; CDR3: CASSPGGSNQPQHF
V: TRBV9; length: 14; J: TRBJ2-5; CDR3: CASSATSGGETQYF
V: TRBV19; length: 12; J: TRBJ1-2; CDR3: CASNTGNYGYTF
V: TRBV6-1; length: 14; J: TRBJ2-3; CDR3: CASRAGQGTDTQYF
V: TRBV5-1; length: 13; J: TRBJ1-5; CDR3: CASSNRTGQPQHF
V: TRBV15; length: 14; J: TRBJ2-3; CDR3: CATSTSVGTDTQYF
V: TRBV18; length: 13; J: TRBJ2-7; CDR3: CASSPGTAHEQYF
V: TRBV30; length: 13; J: TRBJ2-3; CDR3: CAWDTVSTDTQYF
V: TRBV7-3; length: 17; J: TRBJ2-2; CDR3: CASSLLGSGVETGELFF
V: TRBV5-4; length: 14; J: TRBJ2-5; CDR3: CASSWGTSPETQYF
V: TRBV5-1; length: 14; J: TRBJ1-2; CDR3: CASSPPGQGYGYTF
V: TRBV28; length: 15; J: TRBJ1-5; CDR3: CASRPGGGNNQPQHF